This TCR beta chain was profiled in a study of T cells in tuberculosis. The V gene's germline CDR1 is SEHNR and CDR2 FQNEAQ (reference sequence). Trimming removed 5 bases at V and 2 bases at J, with 15 bases between. The CDR3 has 15 amino acids. The protocol was immunoSEQ multiplex PCR, while the TCRdb copy is restricted to in-frame clones and leaves out a portion. The sample lists some 34,000 clones, approximately 97% seen once, with 6.2% in the top ten. The origin of this receptor is a donor between 10 and 35 years old with latent tuberculosis or without tuberculosis infection. J is TRBJ2-5 and V is TRBV7-9; no clear D. The material sequenced was PBMCs. Here the CDR3 DNA reads TGTGCCAGCAGCCGTCCCCTGGGCCTACAAGAGACCCAGTACTTC. This encodes CASSRPLGLQETQYF.